This T cell receptor beta chain originates from a study of technical replicates of blood from several donors. With regard to this clone: One end of the junction fails to match germline, which may point to a read error.

This CDR3 contains 16 residues. The V gene's germline CDR1 is SSHAT and CDR2 FNYEAQ (reference sequence). Libraries were prepared by immunoSEQ multiplex PCR; TCRdb keeps only in-frame clonotypes and omits some of them. Of tens of thousands of clones detected, nearly 95% appear once; the ten largest clones hold 0.26%. The sequencing input was T cells isolated from PBMCs. The chain combines TRBV7-7 with TRBJ2-5; 9 bases are shared with TRBD2. This receptor was identified in a human donor in good health. CDR3 DNA: TGTGCTAGCAGCTACATGGCGGGGGGGCCCTTAGAGACCCAGTACTTC. This codes for CASSYMAGGPLETQYF.